The clone carrying this T cell receptor beta chain was counted many times. What it binds is unknown. This sample was included in a study of T cells in Graves' hyperthyroidism and ophthalmopathy. In the study overall: Any treatment followed the collection of peripheral blood at initial diagnosis. Overall study findings and caveats: Blood also showed most of the thyroid clonotypes that were expanded above 0.001.

Investigators excluded patients with uncontrolled infection, other autoimmune disease, pregnancy or lactation. Diagnoses used clinical symptoms, serum thyroxine and TRAb, thyroid ultrasound and orbital computed tomography. Germline V CDR1 and CDR2: SGHRS, YFSETQ. Trimming left V 3 bases short and J 0 bases short, with 10 bases between. The length of the CDR3 is 15 residues. Amplification yielded TCR beta CDR3 regions, with RNA transcripts as the source. During a first-round RT-PCR of the TCR CDR3, the HTBI primer set was used. Each CDR3 protein gets one entry after TCRdb re-called the multiplex PCR reads with MiXCR. Seen here are approximately 480,000 distinct CDR3 sequences, about 20% observed once, and the top ten hold 26%.

This chain links TRBV5-1 with TRBJ1-3; no reliable D call. Sequencing input: blood. The origin of this receptor is a man younger than 30 with Graves' hyperthyroidism. The CDR3 nucleotides read TGCGCCAGCAGCTATGACGGGCCCTCTGGAAACACCATATATTTT. This sequence encodes CASSYDGPSGNTIYF.